The text below deals with one T cell receptor beta chain. Sequence at one end of the junction differs from germline and may be a read error. CDR1 DFQATT and CDR2 SNEGSKA come from the germline V gene (reference sequence). This CDR3 has 11 amino acids. This sample stems from a study of blood T cell repertoires in COVID-19. Study-level background: The United States, Italy and Spain supplied acute and convalescent COVID-19 samples. The analysed material was cDNA or gDNA that came from T cells, B-cell-depleted T cells, or PBMCs.

In the source study's methods: Amplifying reference gene primers gave estimates of nucleated cell counts. Generated by immunoSEQ multiplex PCR, the TCRdb table keeps only in-frame clones and is missing some. V and J calls and clone size are as listed in that table; D and trimming were resolved from the DNA. The table includes 130,000 to 150,000 clones, 84% detected once. The chain uses TRBV20-1 and TRBJ2-5; 7 nucleotides agree with TRBD2. The sequence was obtained from a human donor in a cohort sampled during active COVID-19. The sequencing input was peripheral blood. In nucleotides, the CDR3 is TGCAGTGCTGGGGGGGACGCAAAGAAGAACTTC. This codes for CSAGGDAKKNF.